One and the same sample provided the 7 T cell receptor beta chains below, sequenced in a study of early T cells in non-severe SARS-CoV-2 infection. Each CDR3 protein gets one entry after TCRdb re-called the 5' RACE reads with MiXCR. The table shows about 100,000 distinct CDR3 sequences, with over 10% occurring only once. The sequencing input was whole blood. These receptor sequences come from an adult who was a healthcare worker with PCR-confirmed SARS-CoV-2 infection or an uninfected control (not recorded which).

This chain uses TRBV28 with TRBJ1-6, with TRBD1 as a possible D gene (6 bases). This CDR3 has 15 amino acids. CDR1 MDHEN and CDR2 SYDVKM come from the germline V gene. V was clipped by 5 bases and J by 6 bases, with 14 bases between them. CDR3 loop: CASSTGHKTNSPLHF. The CDR3 coding sequence is TGTGCCAGCAGTACAGGGCACAAAACTAATTCACCCCTCCACTTT.

The genes are TRBV7-9 and TRBJ1-1, with 7 bases matching TRBD1. Germline CDR1 is SEHNR and CDR2 is FQNEAQ (reference sequence). The CDR3 spans 12 residues. The V gene end was trimmed by 5 bases and the J gene end by 5 bases; junction bases not matched to a gene: 2. This CDR3 reads CASSKTGTEAFF. The CDR3 DNA sequence: TGTGCCAGCAGCAAGACAGGGACTGAAGCTTTCTTT.

This clonotype was counted between two and nine times. The chain uses TRBV29-1 and TRBJ2-7; 8 nucleotides match TRBD1. J was trimmed by 2 bases and V by 6 bases; bases with no gene match: 12. The CDR3 consists of 15 residues. From germline, CDR1 is SQVTM and CDR2 ANQGSEA. The CDR3 is CSVRTGPKNPYEQYF. The CDR3, as DNA: TGCAGCGTGAGGACAGGGCCGAAAAATCCCTACGAGCAGTACTTC.

This rearrangement joins TRBV20-1 to TRBJ2-7, with 14 bases lining up with TRBD2. This CDR3 is built from 14 residues. Germline CDR1 and CDR2: DFQATT and SNEGSKA (reference sequence). The V and J ends lost 5 bases and 3 bases, in that order; junction bases with no gene match: 3. This CDR3 is CSAGGTSGGYEQYF. As DNA, the CDR3 is TGCAGTGCTGGAGGGACTAGCGGGGGCTACGAGCAGTACTTC.

In this sample, this clonotype turned up a few times. The genes are TRBV11-3 and TRBJ2-1, with 7 bases fitting TRBD1. J was trimmed by 6 bases and V by 0 bases; bases with no gene match: 8. Germline loops: CDR1 SGHNT, CDR2 YENEEA. The CDR3 sequence is 16 residues long. CDR3 protein: CASSLDMGQRFNEQFF. The CDR3 nucleotides are TGTGCCAGCAGCTTAGATATGGGACAGAGGTTCAATGAGCAGTTCTTC.

There are a few counts of this clonotype. This chain uses TRBV7-9 with TRBJ2-2; perhaps TRBD1 as D (5 bases). With 0 bases removed from V and 7 bases from J, the gap between germline ends came to 15 bases. The CDR3 runs 16 residues. The germline V gene has CDR1 SEHNR and CDR2 FQNEAQ (reference sequence). CDR3 sequence (DNA): TGTGCCAGCAGCTTAGCGTTGACAGAGAGCCGCGGGGAGCTGTTTTTT. It translates to CASSLALTESRGELFF.

This clonotype was seen many times. The CDR3 is CASTKYGTGTGLNEQFF. CDR3 DNA: TGTGCCAGTACTAAATACGGGACCGGGACAGGGCTAAATGAGCAGTTCTTC. The genes are TRBV19 and TRBJ2-1; 9 nucleotides align to TRBD1. CDR3 length equals 17 residues. The germline CDR1 and CDR2 sequences are LNHDA and SQIVND (reference sequence). With 7 bases clipped from V and 7 bases from J, the junction kept 17 bases outside the gene matches.